This T cell receptor (beta chain) was captured by sequencing in a study of OX40 agonist ivuxolimab in advanced cancers. The study's findings and limits: Still undetermined is the antigen specificity of the expanded peripheral T cells. Expanded clones were, on average, more numerous among CD8+ T cells than CD4+.

Data came from immunoSEQ multiplex PCR; TCRdb stores just in-frame clones and leaves some out. The sample holds around 81,000 clones, roughly 80% seen once. Note on this clone: Its target is not known.

V dropped 7 bases and J dropped 3 bases, with 14 bases sitting between them. Germline V gene lookup returns CDR1 SGHKS and CDR2 YYEKEE (reference sequence). The CDR3 has 14 amino acids. The receptor comes from an adult with an advanced solid tumor such as melanoma, head and neck, liver or kidney cancer. This sequence joins TRBV5-5 and TRBJ2-1; D is ambiguous. The material was CD4+ or CD8+ T cells sorted from blood, obtained in a trial of the OX40 agonist ivuxolimab. CDR3 in amino acids: CASSLGNRYNEQFF. DNA for the CDR3: TGTGCCAGCTCCCTGGGGAACCGCTACAATGAGCAGTTCTTC.